Listed here are 8 T cell receptor beta chains from one sample, sequenced in a study of technical replicates of blood from a few donors. The protocol was immunoSEQ multiplex PCR, while the TCRdb copy is restricted to in-frame clones and leaves out a portion. The data hold about 93,000 clones, with 95% observed a single time. The sequenced material came from T cells isolated from PBMCs. These receptors all stem from a human donor in good health.

The gene calls are TRBV4-1 and TRBJ2-5, with 8 bases fitting TRBD1. The CDR3 has 18 residues. CDR1 is MGHRA and CDR2 is YSYEKL in the germline V gene. Trimming removed 1 base from V and 4 bases from J; junction bases left unmatched: 14. The CDR3 reads CASSQGTSFGGTGETQYF. The CDR3 nucleotides read TGCGCCAGCAGCCAAGGGACCTCCTTTGGGGGGACAGGAGAGACCCAGTACTTC.

The chain uses TRBV5-4 and TRBJ2-3, with 11 bases matching TRBD2. CDR1 and CDR2 (germline): SGHNT, YYREEE (reference sequence). V lost 1 base, J lost 3 bases, and 4 bases stayed unmatched. The CDR3 spans 16 residues. The CDR3 sequence: CASSLTLAGETDTQYF. DNA of the CDR3: TGTGCCAGCAGCTTGACACTAGCGGGAGAGACAGATACGCAGTATTTT.

V and J are TRBV27 and TRBJ2-3, with D tentatively TRBD2 (6 bases). The CDR3 spans 14 residues. V gave up 3 bases and J gave up 6 bases, with 13 bases separating them. In germline, CDR1 is MNHEY, CDR2 SMNVEV (reference sequence). The CDR3 nucleotides are TGTGCCAGCAGTTTCTCTAGCGAGGGGGATACGCAGTATTTT. Translated, it gives CASSFSSEGDTQYF.

V gene TRBV7-6 combines with J gene TRBJ2-2; D possibly corresponds to TRBD1 (6 bases). This CDR3 region has 17 residues. Per the germline V gene, CDR1 is SGHVS and CDR2 is FNYEAQ. Trimming took off 5 bases at V and 4 bases at J, with 20 bases between the two ends. This CDR3 is CASSAAVGALGTGELFF. The DNA for the CDR3 is TGTGCCAGCAGCGCGGCGGTGGGGGCTCTGGGCACCGGGGAGCTGTTTTTT.

The chain uses TRBV7-9 and TRBJ1-2, with D perhaps TRBD1 (6 bases). In germline, CDR1 is SEHNR, CDR2 FQNEAQ (reference sequence). Deletions cut 8 bases from V and 8 bases from J, with 15 bases between. CDR3 length: 12 amino acids. This CDR3 reads CASYRGARGYTF. The CDR3 DNA reads TGTGCCAGCTACCGGGGGGCACGGGGCTACACCTTC. Using reference TRBV7-9 and TRBJ1-2 for the parts outside the CDR3, the full variable domain is DTGVSQNPRHKITKRGQNVTFRCDPISEHNRLYWYRQTLGQGPEFLTYFQNEAQLEKSRLLSDRFSAERPKGSFSTLEIQRTEQGDSAMYLCASYRGARGYTFGSGTRLTVV.

This chain joins TRBV27 and TRBJ2-3; TRBD1 matches 7 bases. The CDR3 is 17 amino acids. Germline V gives CDR1 MNHEY, CDR2 SMNVEV (reference sequence). J was trimmed by 4 bases and V by 5 bases; bases with no gene match: 15. This CDR3 reads CASSLVRQGGTADTQYF. The CDR3 nucleotides are TGTGCCAGCAGTCTAGTCAGACAGGGTGGGACGGCAGATACGCAGTATTTT.

The rearrangement uses TRBV5-1 and TRBJ2-5; 8 bases fit TRBD1. CDR1 is SGHRS and CDR2 is YFSETQ in the germline V gene. V trimming: 0 bases; J trimming: 5 bases; junction bases outside the gene matches: 6. This CDR3 has 15 amino acids. CDR3: CASSLERRGLETQYF. As DNA, the CDR3 is TGCGCCAGCAGCTTGGAGCGCAGGGGGCTCGAGACCCAGTACTTC.

The CDR3 DNA reads as TGTGCCAGCAGCTTTACAGGGGATCAGCCCCAGCATTTT. It translates to CASSFTGDQPQHF. This chain links TRBV7-2 with TRBJ1-5; 7 bases map to TRBD1. Germline CDR1 is SGHTA and CDR2 is FQGNSA. Trimming took 3 bases from V and 5 from J; bases not matched to a gene: 1. The CDR3 loop spans 13 amino acids.